This T cell receptor beta chain was sequenced in a study of blood T cells in healthy people across ages. This clonotype appeared a single time. Primed by a sample-barcoded 5' primer and a J-beta primer mix, a second PCR proceeded for about 7 to 11 cycles. TCRdb recomputed calls from the 5' RACE reads with MiXCR, one row per CDR3 protein. The repertoire holds about 680,000 distinct CDR3 sequences, with approximately 50% as singletons. Trimming left V 0 bases short and J 1 base short, with 11 bases between. CDR1 KGHDR and CDR2 SFDVKD come from the germline V gene. The CDR3 spans 16 residues. This TCR derives from a woman aged 55-75 years in good health. The source material was blood. V is TRBV24-1 and J is TRBJ2-5; D is possibly TRBD1 or TRBD2 (5 bases each). The CDR3 nucleotides read TGTGCCACCAGTGATTTGGGACAAGGACTCCAAGAGACCCAGTACTTC. This gives the protein CATSDLGQGLQETQYF.